The 23 T cell receptor beta chains presented below share a single source sample, sequenced in a study of T cells in Graves' hyperthyroidism and ophthalmopathy (dated by TCRdb to about 2019). The library relied on multiplex PCR. The listed sequencing device is Illumina HiSeq 2000. Amplification of TCR beta CDR3 regions was carried out from RNA transcripts. A first-round RT-PCR of the TCR CDR3 used the HTBI primer set with the Qiagen OneStep RT-PCR kit. The public reads were reprocessed in TCRdb via fastp at Q25 and MiXCR, keeping in-frame beta chains. One record per CDR3 amino acid sequence lists the most common genes and DNA. In this sample the table shows around 300,000 distinct CDR3 sequences, around 15% of which occur a single time. Around 8% of the sample is held by the ten biggest clonotypes. Sequencing input: blood. Receptors were obtained from a woman in her thirties or forties with Graves' hyperthyroidism.

Many counts were recorded for this clonotype. Here the CDR3 reads CASSWRAGGSYEQYF. Here the CDR3 DNA reads TGTGCCAGCAGCTGGCGGGCGGGTGGCTCCTACGAGCAGTACTTC. V and J are TRBV5-6 and TRBJ2-7, with D perhaps matching TRBD2 (5 bases). CDR1 and CDR2 from the germline V gene are SGHDT and YYEEEE. V was clipped by 3 bases and J by 0 bases, with 13 bases between them. The CDR3 runs 15 residues.

This clonotype has a count of ten or more. V and J are TRBV11-2 and TRBJ2-3; the D is unclear. Germline CDR1 SGHAT, CDR2 FQNNGV. This CDR3 comprises 19 residues. V gave up 6 bases and J gave up 0 bases, with 25 bases separating them. CDR3 protein: CASSPDPRRRTASTDTQYF. CDR3 DNA sequence: TGTGCCAGCAGTCCGGACCCGCGGAGAAGGACCGCTAGCACAGATACGCAGTATTTT.

This clonotype was observed at least ten times. The rearrangement uses TRBV6-1 and TRBJ2-1; 13 nucleotides line up with TRBD2. CDR1 MNHNS and CDR2 SASEGT come from the germline V gene. V shed 6 bases, J shed 1 base, and the junction held 9 bases outside the gene matches. This CDR3 is 18 amino acids long. The CDR3 loop is CASRPRTSGSRSYNEQFF. DNA of the CDR3: TGTGCCAGCAGACCTCGGACTAGCGGGAGTCGGTCCTACAATGAGCAGTTCTTC.

The sample holds many counts of this clonotype. V gene TRBV29-1 combines with J gene TRBJ2-7; 7 nucleotides agree with TRBD1. V lost 6 bases, J lost 3 bases, and 14 bases stayed unmatched. The CDR3 runs 15 residues. Germline V gene data show CDR1 as SQVTM and CDR2 as ANQGSEA. CDR3: CSVRPDGTAYYEQYF. The DNA of the CDR3 is TGCAGCGTCAGACCTGACGGGACAGCCTACTACGAGCAGTACTTC.

This clonotype was detected ten times or more. The chain couples TRBV2 to TRBJ2-2, with D perhaps TRBD2 (6 bases). V lost 1 base and J lost 3, with 12 bases in between. Germline V gene lookup returns CDR1 SNHLY and CDR2 FYNNEI. The CDR3 is 16 amino acids. CDR3 protein: CASSEGGDLDTGELFF. The DNA of the CDR3 is TGTGCCAGCAGTGAAGGCGGGGACTTAGACACCGGGGAGCTGTTTTTT.

Of note for this clonotype: A read error may explain this, as a much larger clone is one base away. This chain uses TRBV25-1 with TRBJ1-2, with TRBD1 identical over 7 bases. CDR3 length: 14 amino acids. The V gene's germline CDR1 is MGHDK and CDR2 SYGVNS. CDR3 protein: CAGSSGGRNYGYTF. CDR3 bases: TGTGCCGGCAGTTCAGGGGGGCGAAACTATGGCTACACCTTC.

This clonotype was counted at least ten times. The chain recombines TRBV3-1 with TRBJ2-3; D is unclear. This CDR3 comprises 12 residues. V was shortened by 4 bases and J by 8 bases, with 10 bases between the two germline ends. Germline loops: CDR1 LGHDT, CDR2 YNNKEL (reference sequence). CDR3 sequence reads: CASSPLPGTQYF. DNA for the CDR3: TGTGCCAGCAGCCCACTTCCCGGTACGCAGTATTTT.

This clonotype has at least ten counts. This sequence joins TRBV6-1 and TRBJ2-3; TRBD2 agrees at 7 bases. Germline V lookup: CDR1 MNHNS, CDR2 SASEGT. The ends lost 2 bases at V and 4 bases at J; junction bases unmatched: 6. This CDR3 has 15 amino acids. The CDR3 spells CASSESGGGADTQYF. Written as DNA, the CDR3 is TGTGCCAGCAGTGAATCGGGGGGTGGAGCAGATACGCAGTATTTT.

This clonotype has a count of ten or more. The genes are TRBV2 and TRBJ2-7; D might be TRBD1 (5 bases). CDR3 length: 12 residues. V was clipped by 5 bases and J by 5 bases, with 10 bases between them. Germline V CDR1 and CDR2: SNHLY, FYNNEI. The CDR3 DNA reads TGTGCCAGCAGTACGGACATGGACGAGCAGTACTTC. Its protein is CASSTDMDEQYF.

This clonotype showed up many times. The V call is TRBV11-3, the J call TRBJ1-1; perhaps TRBD1 as D (5 bases). From germline, CDR1 is SGHNT and CDR2 YENEEA. The CDR3 sequence is 14 residues long. V lost 6 bases, J lost 6 bases, and 17 bases lay in between. DNA of the CDR3: TGTGCCAGCAGTCCGCAGGGAGAAGGATCTGAAGCTTTCTTT. Its translation is CASSPQGEGSEAFF.

Ten or more counts support this clonotype. The chain combines TRBV3-1 with TRBJ1-4, with D perhaps TRBD1 (5 bases). Germline CDR1 and CDR2: LGHDT and YNNKEL (reference sequence). The CDR3 sequence is 14 residues long. Trimming cost V 4 bases and J 4 bases, with 10 bases left between them. The CDR3 protein is CASSLRGLNEKLFF. CDR3 nucleotide sequence: TGTGCCAGCAGCCTCCGGGGCCTTAATGAAAAACTGTTTTTT.

At least ten counts were recorded for this clonotype. The chain employs TRBV28 and TRBJ2-5; D may be TRBD2 (7 bases). The CDR3 covers 15 residues. Between the trimmed V and J ends, which lost 7 bases and 0 bases, there was a span of 15 bases. Per the germline V gene, CDR1 is MDHEN and CDR2 is SYDVKM. The CDR3 region has the DNA TGTGCCAGCACCCTTGGGAGGGACAACCAAGAGACCCAGTACTTC. Amino acid sequence: CASTLGRDNQETQYF.

This clonotype appeared a few times. The V gene is TRBV7-3, the J gene TRBJ2-3; D uncertain. Germline CDR1 reads SGHTA; CDR2 reads FQGTGA. This CDR3 comprises 13 residues. V shed 5 bases and J shed 3 bases, with 9 bases lying between them. CDR3: CASSPQPTDTQYF. The DNA of the CDR3 is TGTGCCAGCAGCCCCCAGCCTACAGATACGCAGTATTTT.

This clonotype was detected ten times or more. The chain joins TRBV5-6 to TRBJ2-7, with D tentatively TRBD1 (7 bases). Looked up from germline, CDR1 is SGHDT and CDR2 is YYEEEE. The CDR3 covers 14 residues. The V and J ends lost 3 bases and 8 bases respectively, with 18 bases between them. CDR3 in amino acids: CASSYRGLGLKQYF. The CDR3 DNA is TGTGCCAGCAGCTACAGGGGACTCGGGTTAAAGCAGTACTTC.

This clonotype was seen many times. J is TRBJ1-1 and V is TRBV28; D gene uncertain. The germline CDR1 and CDR2 sequences are MDHEN and SYDVKM. Trimming took 3 bases from V and 11 from J, leaving 16 bases between them. The CDR3 covers 13 residues. CDR3 nucleotide sequence: TGTGCCAGCAGTTTTCGGACGCGTGATTTGGCTTTCTTT. It specifies CASSFRTRDLAFF.

This clonotype occurred many times. Sequence at one end of the junction differs from germline and may be a read error. In DNA, the CDR3 is TGTGCTAGCAGCGTTGGGACAGGACTAGAGCAGTTCTTC. Amino acid sequence: CASSVGTGLEQFF. This sequence joins TRBV7-7 and TRBJ2-1, with 8 bases fitting TRBD1. Germline V gives CDR1 SSHAT, CDR2 FNYEAQ (reference sequence). CDR3 length: 13 amino acids.

The sample holds a few counts of this clonotype. The rearrangement links TRBV7-9 to TRBJ1-4, with a weak D call TRBD1 (6 bases). Trimming pared 5 bases from V and 4 bases from J, leaving 17 bases between. This CDR3 is built from 16 residues. CDR1 SEHNR and CDR2 FQNEAQ come from the germline V gene (reference sequence). CDR3 in DNA: TGTGCCAGCAGCCCACCGTTTATAGGGGGTAATGAAAAACTGTTTTTT. It is translated as CASSPPFIGGNEKLFF. Variable domain in full (rest from reference TRBV7-9 and TRBJ1-4): DTGVSQNPRHKITKRGQNVTFRCDPISEHNRLYWYRQTLGQGPEFLTYFQNEAQLEKSRLLSDRFSAERPKGSFSTLEIQRTEQGDSAMYLCASSPPFIGGNEKLFFGSGTQLSVL.

The chain uses TRBV12-3 or TRBV12-4 and TRBJ2-3; 8 bases align to TRBD1. This CDR3 is 15 amino acids long. Trimming cost V 2 bases and J 5 bases; bases outside gene matches: 6. The CDR3 is CASSLQGAREDTQYF. CDR3 bases: TGTGCCAGCAGTTTACAGGGGGCGAGGGAAGATACGCAGTATTTT.

This clonotype was detected many times. The V gene is TRBV19, the J gene TRBJ1-2; the D gene is possibly TRBD1 (5 bases). Germline CDR1 reads LNHDA; CDR2 reads SQIVND (reference sequence). The CDR3 contains 15 residues. Trimming left V 6 bases short and J 1 base short, with 15 bases between. The CDR3 region is CASSSPFDSNYGYTF. The CDR3 region has the DNA TGTGCCAGTAGCAGCCCCTTTGACAGTAACTATGGCTACACCTTC.

In this sample, this clonotype turned up many times. This chain uses TRBV7-9 with TRBJ2-1; 9 nucleotides line up with TRBD2. With 9 bases clipped from V and 10 bases from J, the junction kept 7 bases outside the gene matches. The germline V gene encodes CDR1 SEHNR and CDR2 FQNEAQ (reference sequence). This CDR3 region has 12 residues. CDR3 residues: CASDSGRGEQFF. CDR3 coding DNA: TGTGCCAGTGATAGCGGGAGAGGCGAGCAGTTCTTC.

Points on this clonotype: An end of the junction does not agree with germline; a read error may underlie this. This chain connects TRBV10-3 to TRBJ1-5; 7 bases agree with TRBD1. Germline V lookup: CDR1 ENHRY, CDR2 SYGVKD. This CDR3 contains 13 residues. The CDR3 bases are TGTGTCATCAGTCAGGGGGTGGATCAGCCCCAGCATTTT. It is translated as CVISQGVDQPQHF.

At least ten counts were recorded for this clonotype. The V gene is TRBV2, the J gene TRBJ2-4, with D tentatively TRBD1 (5 bases). This CDR3 is 14 amino acids long. V was cut by 7 bases and J by 9 bases, with 19 bases left in between. Germline loops: CDR1 SNHLY, CDR2 FYNNEI. The CDR3 DNA sequence: TGTGCCAGCAAAGGGCAGGGCAGGGCGGCCATTCAGTACTTC. Amino acid sequence: CASKGQGRAAIQYF.

This clonotype came up a few times. The chain recombines TRBV7-9 with TRBJ2-7; 9 nucleotides align to TRBD1. The CDR3 has 16 amino acids. V trimming: 1 base; J trimming: 2 bases; junction bases outside the gene matches: 6. Germline V gene data show CDR1 as SEHNR and CDR2 as FQNEAQ (reference sequence). CDR3 sequence reads: CASSLGQGDYPYEQYF. Here the CDR3 DNA reads TGTGCCAGCAGCTTAGGACAGGGGGACTATCCCTACGAGCAGTACTTC.